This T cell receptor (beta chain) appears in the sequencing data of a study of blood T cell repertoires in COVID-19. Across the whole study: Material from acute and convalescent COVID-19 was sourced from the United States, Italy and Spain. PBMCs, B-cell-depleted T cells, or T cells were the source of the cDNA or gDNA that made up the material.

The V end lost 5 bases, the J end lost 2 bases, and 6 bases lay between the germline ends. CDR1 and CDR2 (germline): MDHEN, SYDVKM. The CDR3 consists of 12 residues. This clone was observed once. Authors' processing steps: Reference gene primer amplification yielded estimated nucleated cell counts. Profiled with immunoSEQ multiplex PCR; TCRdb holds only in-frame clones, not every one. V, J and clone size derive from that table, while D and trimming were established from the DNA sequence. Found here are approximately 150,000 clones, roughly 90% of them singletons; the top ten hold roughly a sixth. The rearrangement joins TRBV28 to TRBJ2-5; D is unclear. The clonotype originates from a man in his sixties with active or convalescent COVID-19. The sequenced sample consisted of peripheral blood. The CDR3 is CASSLIQETQYF. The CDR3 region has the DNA TGTGCCAGCAGTCTAATACAAGAGACCCAGTACTTC.